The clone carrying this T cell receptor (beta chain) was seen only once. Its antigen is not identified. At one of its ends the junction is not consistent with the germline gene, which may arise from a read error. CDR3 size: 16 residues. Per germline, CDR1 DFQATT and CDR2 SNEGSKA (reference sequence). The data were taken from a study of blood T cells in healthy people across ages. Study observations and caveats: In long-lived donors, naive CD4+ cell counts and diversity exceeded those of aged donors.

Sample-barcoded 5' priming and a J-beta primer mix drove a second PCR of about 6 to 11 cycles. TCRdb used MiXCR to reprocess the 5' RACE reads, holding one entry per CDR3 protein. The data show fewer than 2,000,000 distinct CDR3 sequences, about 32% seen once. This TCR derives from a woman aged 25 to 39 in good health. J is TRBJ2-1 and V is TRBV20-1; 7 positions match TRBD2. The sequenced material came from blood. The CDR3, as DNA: TGCAGTGCTAGAGATCCGGGAGGAAGCTCCTACGATGAGCAGTTCTTC. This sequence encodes CSARDPGGSSYDEQFF.